This entry lists 17 T cell receptor beta chains sequenced from one sample in a study of PD-L1 blockade in urothelial cancer. The sample's time point: peripheral blood 6 weeks after treatment start. Measured with immunoSEQ multiplex PCR; TCRdb has only the in-frame clones, and not every one. The sample has roughly 100,000 clones; 75% to 90% are singletons. The source material was PBMCs, sampled around atezolizumab (anti-PD-L1) treatment. These receptors came from an older man with urothelial cancer.

This sequence joins TRBV6-5 and TRBJ2-2, with D possibly TRBD1 on 6 matching bases. Germline V gives CDR1 MNHEY, CDR2 SVGAGI. The CDR3 runs to 14 residues. With 6 bases removed from V and 8 bases from J, the gap between germline ends came to 16 bases. CDR3 nucleotides: TGTGCCAGCAGCCATACAGGGTCACGGGGGGAGCTGTTTTTT. Translated, it gives CASSHTGSRGELFF.

This sequence joins TRBV5-1 and TRBJ2-1; D unresolved. CDR3 length: 14 amino acids. With 5 bases removed from V and 2 bases from J, the gap between germline ends came to 11 bases. Per germline, CDR1 SGHRS and CDR2 YFSETQ. The CDR3 loop is CASRLSEAYNEQFF. The CDR3 DNA sequence: TGCGCCAGCAGACTGTCAGAGGCCTACAATGAGCAGTTCTTC.

The chain carries TRBV30 and TRBJ2-3; D is possibly TRBD1 (6 bases). The germline V gene encodes CDR1 GTSNPN and CDR2 SVGIG (reference sequence). V lost 0 bases to trimming and J lost 3 bases, with 13 bases between them. CDR3 length: 15 residues. Written as DNA, the CDR3 is TGTGCCTGGAGTGTACCCTGGGGGCGGACAGATACGCAGTATTTT. This sequence encodes CAWSVPWGRTDTQYF.

The count of this clone is one. The chain carries TRBV5-1 and TRBJ1-1, with 7 bases aligning to TRBD1. The V and J ends lost 3 bases and 4 bases, in that order; junction bases with no gene match: 6. This CDR3 contains 14 residues. Germline V CDR1 and CDR2: SGHRS, YFSETQ. For the CDR3, the DNA is TGCGCCAGCAGCTCCAGGGGGGTGAGCACTGAAGCTTTCTTT. Translating it yields CASSSRGVSTEAFF.

This clone was seen just once. V is TRBV27 and J is TRBJ1-5, with D perhaps TRBD1 (6 bases). The CDR3 has 13 amino acids. With 4 bases removed from V and 12 bases from J, the gap between germline ends came to 16 bases. Germline lookup yields CDR1 MNHEY and CDR2 SMNVEV (reference sequence). The CDR3 loop reads CASSYQRGGGQHF. The CDR3 DNA reads TGTGCCAGCAGTTATCAAAGGGGGGGTGGCCAGCATTTT.

V gene TRBV5-4 combines with J gene TRBJ2-3; 8 bases are a match to TRBD1. Germline V gene sequence: CDR1 SGHNT, CDR2 YYREEE (reference sequence). The CDR3 length is 15 residues. With V trimmed by 0 bases and J by 5 bases, 5 bases remained unmatched. The CDR3 DNA is TGTGCCAGCAGCTTGGGGACAGGGCAGGGAGATACGCAGTATTTT. It translates to CASSLGTGQGDTQYF.

V usage is TRBV9 and J usage is TRBJ2-7; no reliable D call. This CDR3 contains 14 residues. V shed 0 bases and J shed 2 bases, with 9 bases lying between them. Germline V gene data show CDR1 as SGDLS and CDR2 as YYNGEE. CDR3 amino acids: CASSVGPATYEQYF. The CDR3 bases are TGTGCCAGCAGCGTAGGGCCAGCGACCTACGAGCAGTACTTC.

In this sample, this clone turned up once. The V gene is TRBV15, the J gene TRBJ1-4; D is unclear. This CDR3 is 13 amino acids long. The V and J ends lost 1 base and 4 bases respectively, with 4 bases between them. Germline assignment: CDR1 LNHNV and CDR2 YYDKDF (reference sequence). CDR3 sequence: CATSRAFNEKLFF. The CDR3 nucleotides read TGTGCCACCAGCAGAGCGTTTAATGAAAAACTGTTTTTT.

The chain joins TRBV11-2 to TRBJ2-1; the match to TRBD1 covers 7 bases. This CDR3 comprises 17 residues. Germline V gene sequence: CDR1 SGHAT, CDR2 FQNNGV. J gave up 0 bases and V 6 bases, and 11 bases lay outside the gene matches. CDR3 in amino acids: CASSFRGFGSSYNEQFF. For the CDR3, the DNA is TGTGCCAGCAGTTTCAGGGGGTTCGGATCCTCCTACAATGAGCAGTTCTTC.

The rearrangement joins TRBV27 to TRBJ2-5, with TRBD2 identical over 9 bases. The CDR3 contains 15 residues. Germline V gives CDR1 MNHEY, CDR2 SMNVEV (reference sequence). J was trimmed by 0 bases and V by 6 bases; bases with no gene match: 5. CDR3 residues: CASRRAGGYQETQYF. CDR3 sequence (DNA): TGTGCCAGCAGACGGGCGGGAGGGTACCAAGAGACCCAGTACTTC.

V and J are TRBV5-6 and TRBJ2-3; 11 nucleotides match TRBD2. The CDR3 spans 16 residues. V shed 5 bases, J shed 4 bases, and the junction held 9 bases outside the gene matches. Germline V gene data show CDR1 as SGHDT and CDR2 as YYEEEE. The CDR3 loop is CASSLTSGVTADTQYF. CDR3 DNA: TGTGCCAGCAGTCTGACTAGCGGGGTGACGGCAGATACGCAGTATTTT.

This clone was observed a handful of times. The chain carries TRBV6-6 and TRBJ2-7; TRBD1 matches at 8 bases. The CDR3 has 15 amino acids. CDR1 and CDR2 from the germline V gene are MNHNY and SVGAGI (reference sequence). Germline trimming cut 6 bases from V and 3 bases from J; bases unmatched to any gene: 10. CDR3 loop: CASSRAPGGNYEQYF. In nucleotides, the CDR3 is TGTGCCAGCAGCCGCGCCCCAGGGGGCAACTACGAGCAGTACTTC.

This clone occurred a few times. V usage is TRBV19 and J usage is TRBJ1-2; 7 bases match TRBD1. With V trimmed by 6 bases and J by 7 bases, 2 bases remained unmatched. This CDR3 is 11 amino acids long. Per the germline V gene, CDR1 is LNHDA and CDR2 is SQIVND (reference sequence). CDR3 protein: CASSNRGGYTF. The DNA of the CDR3 is TGTGCCAGTAGCAACAGGGGTGGCTACACCTTC.

J is TRBJ1-1 and V is TRBV5-1, with D unresolved. Germline values: CDR1 SGHRS, CDR2 YFSETQ. Trimming removed 6 bases from V and 5 bases from J, with 17 bases in between. This CDR3 has 14 amino acids. The CDR3 reads CASTSLQDATEAFF. As DNA, the CDR3 is TGCGCCAGCACCTCGCTCCAGGATGCGACTGAAGCTTTCTTT.

The chain employs TRBV16 and TRBJ1-1; perhaps TRBD1 as D (5 bases). Germline-derived CDR1 and CDR2 are KGHSY and FQNENV. The CDR3 is 13 amino acids. V lost 0 bases to trimming and J lost 11 bases, with 13 bases between them. CDR3 sequence (DNA): TGTGCCAGCAGCCAATCGGACCGGGGGGTTGCTTTCTTT. Protein sequence: CASSQSDRGVAFF.

J is TRBJ1-1 and V is TRBV4-1, with D possibly matching TRBD1 (5 bases). This CDR3 comprises 15 residues. CDR1 and CDR2 (germline): MGHRA, YSYEKL. The ends were cut back, 4 bases at V and 3 bases at J, with 15 bases in the middle. CDR3 loop: CASSPADRFDTEAFF. The CDR3 coding sequence is TGCGCCAGCAGCCCCGCAGACAGATTTGACACTGAAGCTTTCTTT.

This clone has more than one count but fewer than ten. The V gene is TRBV7-2, the J gene TRBJ2-7, with 10 bases matching TRBD1. The trim removed 1 base at V and 2 bases at J, leaving 8 bases unmatched. The CDR3 runs 17 residues. The germline gives CDR1 SGHTA, CDR2 FQGNSA. The CDR3 loop is CASSLVPGGQGAYEQYF. The CDR3 DNA reads as TGTGCCAGCAGCTTAGTACCCGGAGGACAGGGGGCCTACGAGCAGTACTTC.